In this sample, the clone carrying this T cell receptor (beta chain) turned up a few times. Antigen unknown. V was pared by 0 bases and J by 7 bases, with 16 bases between. Germline V gene lookup returns CDR1 LGHDT and CDR2 YNNKEL (reference sequence). The CDR3 totals 17 residues. This sample is drawn from a study of blood T cells in healthy people across ages. General study points: The donors' CMV status was not determined, possibly confounding changes in expanded clonotypes.

Together with a sample-barcoded 5' primer, a J-beta primer mix was included in a second PCR lasting about 6 to 11 cycles. TCRdb fed the 5' RACE reads into MiXCR, producing one record per CDR3 protein. The sample lists about 280,000 distinct CDR3 sequences; around 27% were seen once. This sequence joins TRBV3-1 and TRBJ1-6, with D uncertain. Sequencing input: blood. The TCR was taken from a woman between 70 and 85 years old in good health. CDR3 in DNA: TGTGCCAGCAGCCAAGAAACGGGCCGGTCGGGGAATTCACCCCTCCACTTT. Amino acid sequence: CASSQETGRSGNSPLHF.